Below are 13 T cell receptor beta chains sequenced from a single sample in a study of T cell repertoires in cytomegalovirus infection. TCRdb processed the reads anew with MiXCR; each CDR3 protein has one entry. This repertoire shows just under 550,000 distinct CDR3 sequences, more than 25% found once; its top ten account for less than 15%. Sequenced input: PBMCs. The receptors were gathered from a human donor in good health (CMV status not recorded). Some clones in this sample may be carry-over from other donors' samples.

This clonotype was counted ten times or more. The rearrangement uses TRBV7-6 and TRBJ2-1; D remains ambiguous. Germline CDR1 SGHVS, CDR2 FNYEAQ. CDR3 length: 13 residues. V shed 4 bases and J shed 5 bases, with 9 bases lying between them. The CDR3 DNA reads TGTGCCAGCAGCTACCCCACTGACAATGAGCAGTTCTTC. It yields the protein CASSYPTDNEQFF.

The chain carries TRBV6-2 or TRBV6-3 and TRBJ2-1; TRBD2 matches at 11 bases. Germline V gene data show CDR1 as MNHEY and CDR2 as SVGEGT. The CDR3 has 17 residues. With 1 base clipped from V and 5 bases from J, the junction kept 7 bases outside the gene matches. The CDR3 bases are TGTGCCAGCAGTTACTTTGCCGGACTAGCGGGTGACAATGAGCAGTTCTTC. It specifies CASSYFAGLAGDNEQFF.

About this clonotype: A much larger clone is a single base away; this may be a read error. V and J are TRBV6-1 and TRBJ1-2, with D maybe TRBD1 (6 bases). The germline V gene has CDR1 MNHNS and CDR2 SASEGT. The V gene lost 2 bases and the J gene lost 2 bases, with 15 bases spanning the gap. This CDR3 contains 16 residues. CDR3 DNA sequence: TGTGCCAGCAGTGAACCCGGACAGAGACAAAACTATGGCTACACCTTC. It codes for CASSEPGQRQNYGYTF.

There are a few counts of this clonotype. The J gene is TRBJ2-7, the V gene TRBV4-3; a possible D gene is TRBD1 (6 bases). Germline lookup yields CDR1 LGHNA and CDR2 YSLEER. This CDR3 contains 14 residues. V was cut by 2 bases and J by 0 bases, with 8 bases left in between. The CDR3 DNA sequence: TGCGCCAGCAGCCAAACAGGGTTCTCCTACGAGCAGTACTTC. This gives the protein CASSQTGFSYEQYF.

The chain recombines TRBV4-1 with TRBJ2-1; the match to TRBD1 covers 9 bases. Trimming at V came to 4 bases and at J to 5 bases, leaving 6 bases not matched to a gene. Germline V gene lookup returns CDR1 MGHRA and CDR2 YSYEKL. The CDR3 is made up of 15 amino acids. In DNA form, the CDR3 reads TGCGCCAGCAGCCCAGGACAGGGGCAGGACAATGAGCAGTTCTTC. Its protein is CASSPGQGQDNEQFF.

This clonotype was seen more than once but under ten times. The rearrangement uses TRBV7-2 and TRBJ1-2; perhaps TRBD1 as D (6 bases). Trimming cost V 5 bases and J 3 bases, with 13 bases left between them. Germline assignment: CDR1 SGHTA and CDR2 FQGNSA. The CDR3 length is 14 residues. The CDR3 region is CASSAWAGDYGYTF. As DNA, the CDR3 is TGTGCCAGCAGCGCATGGGCAGGGGACTATGGCTACACCTTC.

The chain is built from TRBV27 and TRBJ2-3; 12 bases match TRBD2. Germline assignment: CDR1 MNHEY and CDR2 SMNVEV (reference sequence). V was pared by 6 bases and J by 4 bases, with 2 bases of the junction left unmatched. The CDR3 covers 14 residues. CDR3 region: CASRLAGGSDTQYF. CDR3 DNA sequence: TGTGCCAGCAGACTAGCGGGAGGCTCAGATACGCAGTATTTT.

The rearrangement links TRBV19 to TRBJ1-1; D is undetermined. The germline gives CDR1 LNHDA, CDR2 SQIVND (reference sequence). This CDR3 has 15 residues. V lost 5 bases, J lost 0 bases, and 13 bases lay in between. The CDR3 is CASSPFFGMNTEAFF. In DNA form, the CDR3 reads TGTGCCAGTAGTCCCTTCTTTGGGATGAACACTGAAGCTTTCTTT.

The V gene is TRBV18, the J gene TRBJ2-7; no clear D. Trimming took off 6 bases at V and 0 bases at J, with 9 bases between the two ends. The germline V gene encodes CDR1 KGHSH and CDR2 LQKENI. This CDR3 comprises 13 residues. CDR3 coding DNA: TGTGCCAGCTCGGGCCCGAACTCCTACGAGCAGTACTTC. Translation gives CASSGPNSYEQYF.

V is TRBV20-1 and J is TRBJ1-6; 8 bases align to TRBD1. This CDR3 comprises 14 residues. Germline V gene data show CDR1 as DFQATT and CDR2 as SNEGSKA (reference sequence). The trim removed 5 bases at V and 9 bases at J, leaving 9 bases unmatched. Written as DNA, the CDR3 is TGCAGTGCTGAACTGACAGGGGTGGGTTCACCCCTCCACTTT. Protein sequence: CSAELTGVGSPLHF.

This sequence joins TRBV28 and TRBJ2-1; 7 nucleotides match TRBD2. The CDR3 has 16 residues. J lost 7 bases, V lost 6 bases, and 15 bases had no gene match. Germline V gene sequence: CDR1 MDHEN, CDR2 SYDVKM. The CDR3, as DNA: TGTGCCAGCAGCACGAACTTAGCGGGCTTACCTAATGAGCAGTTCTTC. As protein: CASSTNLAGLPNEQFF.

The chain has TRBV9 and TRBJ2-2, with TRBD2 matching 7 bases. CDR3 size: 15 residues. Germline CDR1 and CDR2: SGDLS and YYNGEE. With V trimmed by 2 bases and J by 1 base, 2 bases remained unmatched. CDR3 bases: TGTGCCAGCAGCGTCAGCGGGGAGAACACCGGGGAGCTGTTTTTT. It is translated as CASSVSGENTGELFF.

This clonotype was seen at least ten times. The chain is built from TRBV7-9 and TRBJ2-5; D gene uncertain. Trimming removed 5 bases at V and 4 bases at J, with 8 bases between. The CDR3 runs to 12 residues. In germline, CDR1 is SEHNR, CDR2 FQNEAQ (reference sequence). CDR3: CASSIGSETQYF. CDR3 in DNA: TGTGCCAGCAGCATCGGGTCAGAGACCCAGTACTTC.